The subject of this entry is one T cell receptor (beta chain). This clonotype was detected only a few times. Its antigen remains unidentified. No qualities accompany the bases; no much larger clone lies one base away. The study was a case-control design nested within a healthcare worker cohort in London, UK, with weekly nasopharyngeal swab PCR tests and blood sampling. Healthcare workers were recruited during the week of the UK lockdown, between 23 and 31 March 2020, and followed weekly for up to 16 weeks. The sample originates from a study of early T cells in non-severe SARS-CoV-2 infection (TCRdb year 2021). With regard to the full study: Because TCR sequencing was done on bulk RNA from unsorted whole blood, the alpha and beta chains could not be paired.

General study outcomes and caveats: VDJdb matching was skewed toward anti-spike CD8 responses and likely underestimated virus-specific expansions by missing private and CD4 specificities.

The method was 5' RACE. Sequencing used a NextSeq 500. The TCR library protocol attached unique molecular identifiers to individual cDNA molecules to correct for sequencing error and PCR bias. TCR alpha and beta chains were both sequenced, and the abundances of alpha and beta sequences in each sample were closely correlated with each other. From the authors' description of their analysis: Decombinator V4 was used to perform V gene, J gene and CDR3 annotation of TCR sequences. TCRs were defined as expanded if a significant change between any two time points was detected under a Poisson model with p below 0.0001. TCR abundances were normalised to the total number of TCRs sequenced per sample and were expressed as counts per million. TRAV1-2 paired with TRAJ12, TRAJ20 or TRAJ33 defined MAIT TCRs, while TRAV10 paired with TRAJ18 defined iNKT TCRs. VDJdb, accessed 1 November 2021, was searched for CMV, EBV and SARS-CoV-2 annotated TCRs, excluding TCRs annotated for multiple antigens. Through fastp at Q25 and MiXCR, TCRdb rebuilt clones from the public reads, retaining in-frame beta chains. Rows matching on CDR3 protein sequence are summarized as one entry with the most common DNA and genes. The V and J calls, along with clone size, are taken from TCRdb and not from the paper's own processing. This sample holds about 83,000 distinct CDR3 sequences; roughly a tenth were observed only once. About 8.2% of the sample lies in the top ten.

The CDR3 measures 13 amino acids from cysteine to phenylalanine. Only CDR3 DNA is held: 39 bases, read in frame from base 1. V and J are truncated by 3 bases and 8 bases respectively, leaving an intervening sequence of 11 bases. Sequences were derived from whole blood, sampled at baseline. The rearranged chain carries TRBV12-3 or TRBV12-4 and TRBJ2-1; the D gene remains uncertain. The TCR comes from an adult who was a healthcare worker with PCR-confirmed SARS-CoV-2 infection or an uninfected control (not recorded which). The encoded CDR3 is CASSLFAQHEQFF. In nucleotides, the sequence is TGTGCCAGCAGTTTGTTCGCGCAGCATGAGCAGTTCTTC.